The clone carrying this T cell receptor (beta chain) was counted only a few times. No antigen is known for it. The sample comes from a study of blood T cells in healthy people across ages. Germline assignment: CDR1 SGHRS and CDR2 YFSETQ. Trimming took 4 bases from V and 0 from J, leaving 17 bases between them. CDR3 length: 16 amino acids. The individuals who served as donors were healthy Caucasians living in Russia, aged roughly 6 to 95. Findings of the study overall: Diversity was estimated from one million T cells, and these estimates were considered underestimates. Long-lived donors exceeded aged donors in naive CD4+ cells and diversity.

A second roughly 7 to 12 cycle PCR used barcoded and J-beta primers. TCRdb analysed the 5' RACE reads with MiXCR anew, one entry per CDR3 protein. Found here are some 1.8 million distinct CDR3 sequences, 30% to 40% of them singletons; the top ten hold more than 20%. This TCR derives from a human donor in good health. The sequencing input was blood. This rearrangement joins TRBV5-1 to TRBJ2-7, with D maybe TRBD2 (6 bases). As DNA, the CDR3 is TGCGCCAGCAGCCAGGTGGGAGGCGCGCGCTCCTACGAGCAGTACTTC. Translated: CASSQVGGARSYEQYF. The whole variable domain, filled in from reference TRBV5-1 and TRBJ2-7, reads KAGVTQTPRYLIKTRGQQVTLSCSPISGHRSVSWYQQTPGQGLQFLFEYFSETQRNKGNFPGRFSGRQFSNSRSEMNVSTLELGDSALYLCASSQVGGARSYEQYFGPGTRLTVT.